This TCR beta chain was obtained from a study of T cell responses to AZD1222 COVID-19 vaccine. The germline V gene has CDR1 MNHEY and CDR2 SVGAGI. Trimming removed 7 bases at V and 5 bases at J, with 15 bases between. CDR3 length equals 13 residues. Produced via immunoSEQ multiplex PCR; TCRdb's table is partial and in-frame only. The sample lists 65,000 to 70,000 clones, 80% to 90% occurring once. This clone was picked up one time. Its matching antigen is unknown. Findings and limits, study-wide: Donors were chiefly white British, with a greater number of females, and clonal diversity was perhaps underestimated.

The sequence derives from an adult in good health. This chain links TRBV6-5 with TRBJ2-7; no definite D call. Sequences were derived from peripheral blood, sampled on day 0 of AZD1222 vaccination. This CDR3 reads CASTTLAANEQYF. In DNA form, the CDR3 reads TGTGCCAGCACGACCCTTGCGGCAAACGAGCAGTACTTC.